This TCR beta chain was sequenced for a study of cytotoxic CD8 clonotypes in ibrutinib-treated CLL. Here immunoSEQ multiplex PCR was the method, and the copy in TCRdb shows in-frame clones only, minus some. The sample has 330,000 or so clones, 67% seen once. This CDR3 has 14 residues. CDR1 is MNHEY and CDR2 is SMNVEV in the germline V gene (reference sequence). The germline V and J ends were trimmed by 8 bases and 4 bases, with 14 bases remaining between them. Broader study findings: Clonality was higher at ibrutinib response and returned toward baseline at progression. Public clonotypes, found uncommonly, either contracted or stayed stable on treatment.

Concerning this clone: What it binds is unknown.

The sequence derives from a human donor with chronic lymphocytic leukemia. Sequenced material: PBMCs, taken after 36 months of ibrutinib treatment. J is TRBJ2-2 and V is TRBV27; maybe TRBD2 (6 bases). The CDR3 sequence is CASQPLAPTGELFF. The CDR3 DNA follows: TGTGCCAGCCAACCACTAGCCCCCACCGGGGAGCTGTTTTTT.